Below are 17 T cell receptor beta chains sequenced from a single sample in a study of T cell responses to AZD1222 COVID-19 vaccine. Libraries were prepared by immunoSEQ multiplex PCR; TCRdb keeps only in-frame clonotypes and omits some of them. The sample lists about 110,000 clones, less than 95% occurring once. This material consisted of peripheral blood, taken 28 days after the second AZD1222 dose. These receptors originate from an adult who received the AZD1222 COVID-19 vaccine.

The J gene is TRBJ1-2, the V gene TRBV14; no reliable D call. CDR3 size: 12 residues. The V and J ends lost 0 bases and 2 bases respectively, with 1 base between them. From germline, CDR1 is SGHDN and CDR2 FVKESK. CDR3 sequence reads: CASSQENYGYTF. CDR3 sequence (DNA): TGTGCCAGCAGCCAAGAGAACTATGGCTACACCTTC.

The chain links TRBV6-5 to TRBJ2-7, with D perhaps being TRBD1 or TRBD2 (5 bases each). V shed 5 bases and J shed 3 bases, with 14 bases lying between them. The CDR3 consists of 14 residues. Per the germline V gene, CDR1 is MNHEY and CDR2 is SVGAGI. The CDR3 nucleotides are TGTGCCAGCAGTACCCGGGACGGACTCTACGAGCAGTACTTC. It codes for CASSTRDGLYEQYF.

The rearrangement joins TRBV7-2 to TRBJ1-5, with D perhaps TRBD1 (5 bases). The CDR3 extends over 15 amino acids. The ends were cut back, 6 bases at V and 8 bases at J, with 20 bases in the middle. Germline-derived CDR1 and CDR2 are SGHTA and FQGNSA. The CDR3 DNA follows: TGTGCCAGCAGTCGCGCCGGGACTAATGGGGAGCCCCAGCATTTT. Its translation: CASSRAGTNGEPQHF.

This clone was observed once. J is TRBJ2-1 and V is TRBV29-1; weak D call: TRBD1 (6 bases). In germline, CDR1 is SQVTM, CDR2 ANQGSEA. The CDR3 runs to 12 residues. The V end lost 6 bases, the J end lost 7 bases, and 13 bases lay between the germline ends. CDR3 nucleotide sequence: TGCAGCGTGTACAGGGTATTGAATGAGCAGTTCTTC. It codes for CSVYRVLNEQFF.

The J gene is TRBJ1-1, the V gene TRBV10-3; D might be TRBD1 (5 bases). The V gene's germline CDR1 is ENHRY and CDR2 SYGVKD. Trimming removed 2 bases from V and 3 bases from J, with 13 bases in between. This CDR3 is 15 amino acids long. The CDR3 region is CAISERVGGDTEAFF. The DNA of the CDR3 is TGTGCCATCAGTGAGCGGGTTGGGGGAGACACTGAAGCTTTCTTT.

The chain combines TRBV2 with TRBJ1-1, with D tentatively TRBD1 (5 bases). V lost 7 bases and J lost 7, with 22 bases in between. From germline, CDR1 is SNHLY and CDR2 FYNNEI. This CDR3 comprises 15 residues. CDR3 bases: TGTGCCAGCATCAGGGATTCATCGCCTCCGGGTGAAGCTTTCTTT. It specifies CASIRDSSPPGEAFF.

The rearrangement joins TRBV27 to TRBJ1-2; D is perhaps TRBD1 (6 bases). V shed 5 bases and J shed 4 bases, with 8 bases lying between them. The CDR3 has 12 residues. Germline V gene lookup returns CDR1 MNHEY and CDR2 SMNVEV (reference sequence). The CDR3 sequence: CASSPQGYGYTF. The DNA of the CDR3 is TGTGCCAGCAGTCCACAGGGCTATGGCTACACCTTC.

DNA of the CDR3: TGTGCCAGCAGCCGCGGGACAGGGGGCTTTGGTCAGCCCCAGCATTTT. Its translation: CASSRGTGGFGQPQHF. The chain recombines TRBV3-1 (or the pseudogene TRBV3-2) with TRBJ1-5; TRBD1 matches at 12 bases. The CDR3 has 16 residues. V trimming: 4 bases; J trimming: 6 bases; junction bases outside the gene matches: 7. CDR1 and CDR2 from the germline V gene are LGHDT and YNNKEL (reference sequence).

This sequence joins TRBV6-1 and TRBJ1-3; D gene ambiguous. V dropped 1 base and J dropped 10 bases, with 17 bases sitting between them. Germline values: CDR1 MNHNS, CDR2 SASEGT. There are 15 residues in the CDR3. The CDR3 reads CASSEGGRLGLTIYF. DNA of the CDR3: TGTGCCAGCAGTGAAGGTGGGCGGTTGGGCCTGACCATATATTTT.

The CDR3: CASSPRRQNYGYTF. CDR3 bases: TGTGCCAGCAGCCCACGGAGACAGAACTATGGCTACACCTTC. The chain combines TRBV27 with TRBJ1-2, with a weak D call TRBD1 (5 bases). Germline CDR1 MNHEY, CDR2 SMNVEV (reference sequence). Between the trimmed V and J ends, which lost 6 bases and 2 bases, there was a span of 13 bases. The CDR3 is 14 residues long.

The chain links TRBV3-1 (or the pseudogene TRBV3-2) to TRBJ2-6; D is undetermined. V lost 0 bases and J lost 4, with 7 bases in between. CDR3 length: 15 amino acids. Germline V gene lookup returns CDR1 LGHDT and CDR2 YNNKEL (reference sequence). The CDR3 loop is CASSQDSAGANVLTF. Written as DNA, the CDR3 is TGTGCCAGCAGCCAAGACTCAGCCGGGGCCAACGTCCTGACTTTC.

The V and J genes are TRBV29-1 and TRBJ1-3; D remains ambiguous. Looked up from germline, CDR1 is SQVTM and CDR2 is ANQGSEA. The CDR3 has 14 amino acids. V was pared by 3 bases and J by 5 bases, with 14 bases between. In nucleotides, the CDR3 is TGCAGCGTTGATGTGATCCAGGCTCGAAACACCATATATTTT. It encodes CSVDVIQARNTIYF.

CDR3 nucleotide sequence: TGTGCCAGCAGCTTAGGACTAGCGGGAGTGGCAGATACGCAGTATTTT. Encoded protein: CASSLGLAGVADTQYF. V and J are TRBV11-3 and TRBJ2-3, with TRBD2 matching over 12 bases. The trim removed 1 base at V and 4 bases at J, leaving 3 bases unmatched. Germline V gene lookup returns CDR1 SGHNT and CDR2 YENEEA. This CDR3 contains 16 residues.

This clone was detected once. The V gene is TRBV19, the J gene TRBJ1-1; 7 bases align to TRBD1. The CDR3 sequence is 13 residues long. The trim removed 4 bases at V and 4 bases at J, leaving 3 bases unmatched. Germline CDR1 reads LNHDA; CDR2 reads SQIVND (reference sequence). The CDR3 coding sequence is TGTGCCAGTAGTACCTCAGGGGGCACTGAAGCTTTCTTT. Translated: CASSTSGGTEAFF.

The chain couples TRBV5-1 to TRBJ1-2; D remains unclear. The CDR3 contains 13 residues. V lost 6 bases, J lost 7 bases, and 16 bases lay in between. CDR1 is SGHRS, CDR2 YFSETQ, per germline. The CDR3 sequence is CASTLGGVTGYTF. The CDR3 DNA sequence: TGCGCCAGCACCCTGGGCGGGGTCACTGGCTACACCTTC.

This chain links TRBV27 with TRBJ2-1; TRBD1 matches at 10 bases. The germline V gene has CDR1 MNHEY and CDR2 SMNVEV (reference sequence). This CDR3 is 16 amino acids long. With 5 bases clipped from V and 6 bases from J, the junction kept 10 bases outside the gene matches. The CDR3 here is CASSSRDRGAFNEQFF. The CDR3 coding sequence is TGTGCCAGCAGTAGCCGGGACAGGGGCGCGTTCAATGAGCAGTTCTTC.

The J gene is TRBJ1-4, the V gene TRBV11-2; 7 nucleotides match TRBD1. The length of the CDR3 is 13 residues. CDR1 and CDR2 from the germline V gene are SGHAT and FQNNGV. V was clipped by 5 bases and J by 11 bases; unmatched bases: 8. CDR3 in DNA: TGTGCCAGCAGCCCCGACAGGGCTGGCAAACTGTTTTTT. It specifies CASSPDRAGKLFF.